This T cell receptor (beta chain) derives from a study of blood T cell repertoires in COVID-19. Study in general: Acute and convalescent COVID-19 samples came from the United States, Italy and Spain. The analysed material was cDNA or gDNA that came from T cells, B-cell-depleted T cells, or PBMCs.

Recovered Cohort 3 donors showed two negative PCRs, clearance, or symptom resolution. In the original analysis: Reference gene primer amplification yielded estimated nucleated cell counts. Data came from immunoSEQ multiplex PCR; TCRdb stores just in-frame clones and leaves some out. That table is the source of V, J and clone size, and D and trimming were worked out from the DNA. The table has fewer than 200,000 clones, approximately 80% seen once; the top ten hold roughly 17%. Germline V gives CDR1 MNHEY, CDR2 SMNVEV (reference sequence). The V and J ends lost 7 bases and 5 bases respectively, with 15 bases between them. The CDR3 has 14 amino acids.

The chain carries TRBV27 and TRBJ2-1; perhaps TRBD2 as D (5 bases). The sequenced sample was PBMCs or T cells enriched from blood (not recorded which). The TCR was taken from a woman in her 50s who had recovered from COVID-19. In DNA, the CDR3 is TGTGCCAGCAAGGCGGGCCTTCCTCACAATGAGCAGTTCTTC. It translates to CASKAGLPHNEQFF.